A selection of T cell receptor beta chains follows, all from one sample in a study of blood T cells in healthy people across ages. TCRdb recomputed calls from the 5' RACE reads with MiXCR, one row per CDR3 protein. Here the sample spans around 1.5 million distinct CDR3 sequences, 40% to 50% being singletons. Material: blood. Receptors originate from a woman aged 18-29 years in good health. CDR3s include the opening cysteine and the closing phenylalanine or tryptophan. Fields, in order: J gene, clone size, V gene, D gene, CDR3 protein, CDR3 DNA. The D gene is left open where the match is weak. Clone size is not always given. Where it is, it says once, few, many or a class for expanded clones.

>TRBJ1-4|once|TRBV2|-
CASSRRDRQNEKLFF
TGTGCCAGCAGCCGCCGAGACAGGCAAAATGAAAAACTGTTTTTT
>TRBJ2-3|-|TRBV18|-
CASSPRGGPANTQYF
TGTGCCAGCTCACCACGGGGGGGCCCGGCGAATACGCAGTATTTT
>TRBJ2-5|-|TRBV11-2|-
CASSPLRGIDNEQYF
TGTGCCAGCAGCCCCCTCAGGGGTATCGACAATGAGCAGTACTTC
>TRBJ2-1|many|TRBV28|-
CASSLAHPNEQFF
TGTGCCAGCAGTTTAGCCCACCCCAATGAGCAGTTCTTC
>TRBJ2-4|few|TRBV7-2|TRBD2
CASSFPAGGGKAKNIQYF
TGTGCCAGCAGCTTCCCAGCGGGAGGGGGGAAGGCCAAAAACATTCAGTACTTC
>TRBJ2-7|-|TRBV10-2|TRBD1
CASRESGTGGNNEQYF
TGCGCCAGCAGGGAGTCGGGGACAGGGGGAAACAACGAGCAGTACTTC
>TRBJ2-1|-|TRBV20-1|-
CSARMGNEKFF
TGCAGTGCTAGGATGGGGAATGAGAAGTTCTTC
>TRBJ2-7|-|TRBV12-3/TRBV12-4|-
CASSPPDRSYNEQYF
TGTGCCAGCAGTCCCCCGGACAGATCCTACAATGAGCAGTACTTC
>TRBJ2-1|-|TRBV12-3/TRBV12-4|-
CASSLGHDGEQFF
TGTGCCAGCAGTTTGGGACATGACGGTGAGCAGTTCTTC
>TRBJ1-1|few|TRBV5-1|-
CASSPGTKNTEAFF
TGCGCCAGCAGCCCGGGGACCAAGAACACTGAAGCTTTCTTT
>TRBJ2-1|few|TRBV29-1|-
CSVAGLAVNEQFF
TGCAGCGTTGCCGGCTTAGCGGTAAATGAGCAGTTCTTC